This TCR beta chain was retrieved from a study of T-cell memory formation after mild COVID-19. Overall study context: TCR clusters largely stayed donor specific.

TCRdb itself ran the 5' RACE reads through MiXCR, one entry per CDR3 protein. The sample yields about 320,000 distinct CDR3 sequences, 13% to 15% seen once. Study-wide results and caveats: In second-wave clones peaking day 37, SARS-CoV-2 specificity remained unconfirmed.

Only a few counts were recorded for this clonotype. What it recognizes is unknown. The sample taken for sequencing was PBMCs or a T cell subset sorted from them (not recorded which). The origin of this receptor is a man aged 18 to 29 who had mild COVID-19 (a few samples of this study predate the infection). Cell type and time point are not known.

The CDR3: CASSLIRAGDYNEQFF. The CDR3 DNA sequence: TGTGCCAGCAGTTTAATTCGAGCGGGGGACTACAATGAGCAGTTCTTC. The chain links TRBV27 to TRBJ2-1; 8 bases are a match to TRBD2. The CDR3 contains 16 residues. Germline-derived CDR1 and CDR2 are MNHEY and SMNVEV (reference sequence). Trimming took 2 bases from V and 3 from J; bases not matched to a gene: 6.